The 14 T cell receptor beta chains below come from one sample, sequenced in a study of blood T cell repertoires in COVID-19. Repertoires were generated with immunoSEQ multiplex PCR, while TCRdb's copy carries only in-frame clones and drops some. The sample holds under 120,000 clones; approximately 80% are singletons and the top ten take under 25%. Sample: peripheral blood. All receptors derive from a man between 65 and 85 years old with active or convalescent COVID-19.

The chain carries TRBV7-2 and TRBJ1-2; tentative D call: TRBD1 (5 bases). The germline V gene encodes CDR1 SGHTA and CDR2 FQGNSA. V lost 5 bases and J 6 bases, leaving 16 bases between the germline ends. The CDR3 sequence is 14 residues long. CDR3 protein: CASSPRSSGDGYTF. CDR3 bases: TGTGCCAGCAGCCCCCGGTCCTCGGGGGATGGCTACACCTTC.

The rearrangement links TRBV3-1 (or the pseudogene TRBV3-2) to TRBJ2-7; D uncertain. The V end was cut by 1 base, the J end by 6 bases, with 16 bases between. CDR1 is LGHDT and CDR2 is YNNKEL in the germline V gene (reference sequence). The CDR3 contains 15 residues. The CDR3 here is CASSQGPVLDVEQYF. Here the CDR3 DNA reads TGTGCCAGCAGCCAAGGCCCAGTCCTAGACGTCGAGCAGTACTTC.

V and J are TRBV9 and TRBJ2-7; 13 bases are a match to TRBD2. The CDR3 has 16 residues. Germline CDR1 is SGDLS and CDR2 is YYNGEE. The V segment lost 0 bases and the J segment 5 bases; nucleotides outside the gene matches: 5. CDR3: CASSVAGLAGHHEQYF. As DNA, the CDR3 is TGTGCCAGCAGCGTAGCGGGACTAGCGGGACACCACGAGCAGTACTTC.

The chain couples TRBV3-1 (or the pseudogene TRBV3-2) to TRBJ2-5; 10 bases line up with TRBD2. This CDR3 is built from 14 residues. Per the germline V gene, CDR1 is LGHDT and CDR2 is YNNKEL (reference sequence). The V gene end was trimmed by 7 bases and the J gene end by 1 base; junction bases not matched to a gene: 3. CDR3: CASKLAGGQETQYF. The CDR3 nucleotides read TGTGCCAGCAAATTAGCGGGAGGCCAAGAGACCCAGTACTTC.

The chain is built from TRBV24-1 and TRBJ1-1; D is unresolved. Germline V lookup: CDR1 KGHDR, CDR2 SFDVKD. V was shortened by 3 bases and J by 7 bases, with 14 bases between the two germline ends. The CDR3 has 14 amino acids. In nucleotides, the CDR3 is TGTGCCACCAGTGATCCCATGGCGGCTGATGAAGCTTTCTTT. Amino acid sequence: CATSDPMAADEAFF.

This sequence joins TRBV12-3 or TRBV12-4 and TRBJ2-7; possible D gene TRBD2, 5 bases. V was trimmed by 4 bases and J by 6 bases, leaving 13 bases between them. The CDR3 is made up of 13 amino acids. The CDR3 sequence: CASSSKTRFEQYF. CDR3 sequence (DNA): TGTGCCAGCAGTTCTAAAACTAGATTCGAGCAGTACTTC.

This clone appeared a single time. The rearrangement joins TRBV6-6 to TRBJ1-4, with a possible D match to TRBD1 (5 bases). Germline CDR1 MNHNY, CDR2 SVGAGI (reference sequence). The CDR3 loop spans 15 amino acids. Between the trimmed V and J ends, which lost 7 bases and 3 bases, there was a span of 15 bases. CDR3 coding DNA: TGTGCCAGCATCGGGGGGTACGTGGCTAATGAAAAACTGTTTTTT. Protein sequence: CASIGGYVANEKLFF.

V is TRBV13 and J is TRBJ1-4, with D perhaps TRBD1 (5 bases). Trimming cost V 5 bases and J 8 bases, with 15 bases left between them. This CDR3 contains 14 residues. Germline V gene data show CDR1 as PRHDT and CDR2 as FYEKMQ (reference sequence). The CDR3 reads CASSPREGREKLFF. The CDR3 DNA follows: TGTGCCAGCAGCCCGCGGGAGGGGCGAGAAAAACTGTTTTTT.

The chain is built from TRBV19 and TRBJ1-4; 10 nucleotides line up with TRBD1. This CDR3 is built from 15 residues. Germline assignment: CDR1 LNHDA and CDR2 SQIVND (reference sequence). V shed 5 bases, J shed 7 bases, and the junction held 7 bases outside the gene matches. The CDR3 loop reads CASSLDRGRFEKLFF. The DNA for the CDR3 is TGTGCCAGTAGTCTCGACAGGGGGCGGTTTGAAAAACTGTTTTTT.

The V call is TRBV9, the J call TRBJ2-3; D unclear. This CDR3 has 14 amino acids. V was clipped by 2 bases and J by 0 bases, with 7 bases between them. The V gene's germline CDR1 is SGDLS and CDR2 YYNGEE. In DNA form, the CDR3 reads TGTGCCAGCAGCGTGGGCTCTAGCACAGATACGCAGTATTTT. Translating it yields CASSVGSSTDTQYF.

The J gene is TRBJ1-1, the V gene TRBV6-5, with unresolved D. The V gene lost 0 bases and the J gene lost 5 bases, with 16 bases spanning the gap. The germline V gene encodes CDR1 MNHEY and CDR2 SVGAGI. This CDR3 contains 16 residues. CDR3 loop: CASSYSLLGRGTEAFF. For the CDR3, the DNA is TGTGCCAGCAGTTACTCTCTGCTGGGAAGAGGGACTGAAGCTTTCTTT.

Concerning this clone itself: This clone may be a read error of a much larger clone one base away. The chain recombines TRBV28 with TRBJ1-3; 8 nucleotides agree with TRBD1. The CDR3 runs to 15 residues. Germline CDR1 is MDHEN and CDR2 is SYDVKM. Trimming took 6 bases from V and 0 from J; bases not matched to a gene: 4. DNA for the CDR3: TGTGCCAGCAGCCCGGGACAGGCCTCTGGAAACACCATATATTTT. Translating it yields CASSPGQASGNTIYF.

This chain connects TRBV7-6 to TRBJ1-6; D is possibly TRBD1 (6 bases). The CDR3 is made up of 17 amino acids. Trimming left V 1 base short and J 7 bases short, with 17 bases between. Germline CDR1 reads SGHVS; CDR2 reads FNYEAQ. The CDR3 DNA follows: TGTGCCAGCAGCTTAGGGGGAGGGGGGCGTAGAAATTCACCCCTCCACTTT. It codes for CASSLGGGGRRNSPLHF. The entire variable domain, with the rest obtained from reference TRBV7-6 and TRBJ1-6, is as follows: GAGVSQSPRYKVTKRGQDVALRCDPISGHVSLYWYRQALGQGPEFLTYFNYEAQQDKSGLPNDRFSAERPEGSISTLTIQRTEQRDSAMYRCASSLGGGGRRNSPLHFGNGTRLTVT.

The chain joins TRBV7-2 to TRBJ1-1; unclear D gene. The CDR3 extends over 14 amino acids. The germline V and J ends were trimmed by 3 bases and 2 bases, with 10 bases remaining between them. Germline loops: CDR1 SGHTA, CDR2 FQGNSA. The CDR3 protein is CASSFLQINTEAFF. DNA for the CDR3: TGTGCCAGCAGCTTTCTACAGATTAACACTGAAGCTTTCTTT.